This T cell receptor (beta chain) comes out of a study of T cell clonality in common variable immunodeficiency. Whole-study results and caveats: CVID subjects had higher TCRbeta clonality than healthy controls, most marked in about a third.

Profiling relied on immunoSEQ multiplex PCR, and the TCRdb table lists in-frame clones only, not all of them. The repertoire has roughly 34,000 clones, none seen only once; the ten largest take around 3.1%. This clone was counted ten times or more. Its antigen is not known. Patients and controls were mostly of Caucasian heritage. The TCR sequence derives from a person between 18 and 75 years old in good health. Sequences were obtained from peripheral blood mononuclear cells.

Partial CDR3 DNA: TGTGCCAGCAGCCCACTAGGGGGGGAGACCGGGGAG. Its translation is CASSPLGGETGE. The CDR3 in full is CASSPLGGETGELFF. The chain links TRBV7-9 to TRBJ2-2; a possible D gene is TRBD2 (7 bases). The read halts 3 residues ahead of the CDR3 end, with the missing end drawn from the germline J gene. The CDR3 consists of 15 residues. Germline V gene data show CDR1 as SEHNR and CDR2 as FQNEAQ (reference sequence). V was cut by 5 bases and J by 5 bases, with 15 bases left in between.